The present T cell receptor (beta chain) was sequenced within a study of T cells in Graves' hyperthyroidism and ophthalmopathy. In germline, CDR1 is KGHSH, CDR2 LQKENI. Trimming pared 1 base from V and 5 bases from J, leaving 11 bases between. The CDR3 is made up of 14 amino acids. This clonotype occurred many times. Researchers took RNA transcripts and amplified the TCR beta CDR3 regions from them. The HTBI primer set served for first-round RT-PCR of the TCR CDR3. One entry per CDR3 protein, called by TCRdb with MiXCR from the multiplex PCR reads. The sample has around 340,000 distinct CDR3 sequences, approximately 14% seen once.

The J gene is TRBJ1-2, the V gene TRBV18; D is undetermined. Material: blood. This receptor was taken from a woman aged 30 to 39 with Graves' hyperthyroidism. CDR3 residues: CASSPLRGEYGYTF. The DNA for the CDR3 is TGTGCCAGCTCACCACTGAGAGGAGAGTATGGCTACACCTTC.